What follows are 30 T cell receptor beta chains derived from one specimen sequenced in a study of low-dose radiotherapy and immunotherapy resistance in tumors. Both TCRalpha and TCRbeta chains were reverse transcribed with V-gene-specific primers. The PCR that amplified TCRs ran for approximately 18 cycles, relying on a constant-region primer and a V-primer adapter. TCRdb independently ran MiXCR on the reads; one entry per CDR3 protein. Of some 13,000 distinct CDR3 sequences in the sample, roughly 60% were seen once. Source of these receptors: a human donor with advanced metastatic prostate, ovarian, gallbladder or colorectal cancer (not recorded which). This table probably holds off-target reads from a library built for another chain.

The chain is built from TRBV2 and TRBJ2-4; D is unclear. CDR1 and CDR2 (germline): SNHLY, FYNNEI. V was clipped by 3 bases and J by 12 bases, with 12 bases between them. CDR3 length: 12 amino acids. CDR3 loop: CASSEGRVRQYF. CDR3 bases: TGTGCCAGCAGTGAGGGTCGCGTACGTCAGTACTTC.

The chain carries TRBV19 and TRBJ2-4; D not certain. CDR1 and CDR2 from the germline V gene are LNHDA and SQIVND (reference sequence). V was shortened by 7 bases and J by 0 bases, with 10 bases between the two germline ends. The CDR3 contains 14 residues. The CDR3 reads CASMNGIAKNIQYF. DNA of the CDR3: TGTGCCAGTATGAACGGAATAGCCAAAAACATTCAGTACTTC.

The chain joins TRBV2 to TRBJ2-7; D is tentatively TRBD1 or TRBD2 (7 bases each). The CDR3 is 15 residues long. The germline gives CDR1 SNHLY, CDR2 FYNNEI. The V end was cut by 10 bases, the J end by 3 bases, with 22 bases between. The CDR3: CATMNPGGVSYEQYF. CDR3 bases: TGTGCCACCATGAACCCAGGGGGGGTGAGCTACGAGCAGTACTTC.

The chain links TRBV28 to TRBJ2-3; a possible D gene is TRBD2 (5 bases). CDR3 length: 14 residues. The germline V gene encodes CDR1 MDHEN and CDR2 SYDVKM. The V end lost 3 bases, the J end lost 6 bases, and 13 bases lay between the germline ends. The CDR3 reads CASSLGGSDDTQYF. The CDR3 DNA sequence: TGTGCCAGCAGTTTGGGCGGGTCCGACGATACGCAGTATTTT.

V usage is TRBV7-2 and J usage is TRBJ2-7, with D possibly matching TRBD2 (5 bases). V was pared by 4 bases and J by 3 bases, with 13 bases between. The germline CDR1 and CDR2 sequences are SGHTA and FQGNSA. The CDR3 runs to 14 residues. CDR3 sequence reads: CASSSRARNYEQYF. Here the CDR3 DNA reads TGTGCCAGCAGCTCGCGGGCCCGGAACTACGAGCAGTACTTC.

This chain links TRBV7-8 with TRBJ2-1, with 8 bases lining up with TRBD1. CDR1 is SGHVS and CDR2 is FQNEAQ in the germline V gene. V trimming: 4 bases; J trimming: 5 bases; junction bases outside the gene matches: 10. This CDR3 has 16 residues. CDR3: CASSYNPGQDDNEQFF. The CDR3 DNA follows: TGTGCCAGCAGCTATAATCCGGGACAGGATGACAATGAGCAGTTCTTC.

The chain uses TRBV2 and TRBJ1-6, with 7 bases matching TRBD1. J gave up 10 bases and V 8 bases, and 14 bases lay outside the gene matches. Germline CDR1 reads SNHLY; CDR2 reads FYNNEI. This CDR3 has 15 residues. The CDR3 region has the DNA TGTGCCAGCCGGTTGACCCTGACAGGGTGGTCACCCCTCCACTTT. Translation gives CASRLTLTGWSPLHF.

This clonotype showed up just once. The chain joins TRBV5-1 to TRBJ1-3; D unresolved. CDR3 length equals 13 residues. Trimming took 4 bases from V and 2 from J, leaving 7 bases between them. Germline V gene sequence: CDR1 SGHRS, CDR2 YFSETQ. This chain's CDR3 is CASSVGAGNTIYF. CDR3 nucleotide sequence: TGCGCCAGCAGCGTCGGAGCTGGAAACACCATATATTTT.

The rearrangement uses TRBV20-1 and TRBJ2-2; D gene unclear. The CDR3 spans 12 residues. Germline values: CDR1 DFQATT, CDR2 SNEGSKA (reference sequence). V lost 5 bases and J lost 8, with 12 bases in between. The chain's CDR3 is CSARGGLGELFF. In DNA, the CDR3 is TGCAGTGCTCGCGGTGGGTTGGGGGAGCTGTTTTTT.

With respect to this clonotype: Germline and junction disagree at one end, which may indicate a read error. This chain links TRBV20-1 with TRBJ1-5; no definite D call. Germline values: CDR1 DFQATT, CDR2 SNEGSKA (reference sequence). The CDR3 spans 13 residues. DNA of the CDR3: TGCAGTGCTGGAGACTCGCGTAATCAGCCCCAGCATTTT. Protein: CSAGDSRNQPQHF.

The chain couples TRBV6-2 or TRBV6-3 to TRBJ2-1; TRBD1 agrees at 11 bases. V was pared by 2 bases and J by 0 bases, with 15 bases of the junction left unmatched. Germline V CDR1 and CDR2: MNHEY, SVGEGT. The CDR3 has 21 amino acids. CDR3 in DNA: TGTGCCAGCAGTTACACGGGGACAGGGGGTTCCGGGACTACCTCCTACAATGAGCAGTTCTTC. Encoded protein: CASSYTGTGGSGTTSYNEQFF.

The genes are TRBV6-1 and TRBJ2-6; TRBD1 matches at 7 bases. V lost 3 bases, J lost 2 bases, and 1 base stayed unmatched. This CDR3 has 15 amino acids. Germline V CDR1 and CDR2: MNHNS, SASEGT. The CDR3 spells CASSDQGAGANVLTF. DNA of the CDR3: TGTGCCAGCAGTGACCAGGGGGCTGGGGCCAACGTCCTGACTTTC.

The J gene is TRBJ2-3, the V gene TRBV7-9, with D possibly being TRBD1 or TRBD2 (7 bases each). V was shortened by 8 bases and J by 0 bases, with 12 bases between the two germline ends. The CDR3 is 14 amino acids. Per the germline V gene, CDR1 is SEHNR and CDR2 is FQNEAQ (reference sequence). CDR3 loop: CASGRDSSTDTQYF. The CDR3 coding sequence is TGTGCCAGCGGGAGGGACAGTAGCACAGATACGCAGTATTTT. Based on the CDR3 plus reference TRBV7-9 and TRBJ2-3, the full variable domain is DTGVSQNPRHKITKRGQNVTFRCDPISEHNRLYWYRQTLGQGPEFLTYFQNEAQLEKSRLLSDRFSAERPKGSFSTLEIQRTEQGDSAMYLCASGRDSSTDTQYFGPGTRLTVL.

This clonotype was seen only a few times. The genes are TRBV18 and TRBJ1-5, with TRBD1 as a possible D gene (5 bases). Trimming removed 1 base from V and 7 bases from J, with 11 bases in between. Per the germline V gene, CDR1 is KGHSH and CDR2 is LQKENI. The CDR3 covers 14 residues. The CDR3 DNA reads TGTGCCAGCTCACCACGCAGGGAAGACCAGCCCCAGCATTTT. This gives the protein CASSPRREDQPQHF.

The chain's CDR3 is CASSSTGGVEAFF. The CDR3 bases are TGTGCCAGCAGCTCTACAGGGGGCGTTGAAGCTTTCTTT. This chain links TRBV11-2 with TRBJ1-1; 9 bases align to TRBD1. The CDR3 contains 13 residues. J lost 7 bases, V lost 4 bases, and 4 bases had no gene match. Germline V CDR1 and CDR2: SGHAT, FQNNGV.

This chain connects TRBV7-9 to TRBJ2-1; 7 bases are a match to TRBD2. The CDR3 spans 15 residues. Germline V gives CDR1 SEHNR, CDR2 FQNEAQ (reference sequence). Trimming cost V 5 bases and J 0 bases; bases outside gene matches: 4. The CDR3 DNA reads TGTGCCAGCAGCCCAGGACTAGTCTCCTACAATGAGCAGTTCTTC. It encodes CASSPGLVSYNEQFF.

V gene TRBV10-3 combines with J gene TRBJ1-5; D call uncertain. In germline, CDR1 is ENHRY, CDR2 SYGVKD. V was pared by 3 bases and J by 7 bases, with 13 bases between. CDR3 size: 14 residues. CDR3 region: CAISDSTSLQPQHF. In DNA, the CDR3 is TGTGCCATCAGTGATTCGACAAGCCTGCAGCCCCAGCATTTT.

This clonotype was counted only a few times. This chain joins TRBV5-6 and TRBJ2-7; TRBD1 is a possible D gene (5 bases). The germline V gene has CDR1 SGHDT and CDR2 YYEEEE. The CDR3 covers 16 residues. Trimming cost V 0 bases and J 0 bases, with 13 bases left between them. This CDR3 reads CASSLGPGSSSYEQYF. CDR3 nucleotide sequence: TGTGCCAGCAGCTTGGGTCCAGGGTCCAGCTCCTACGAGCAGTACTTC.

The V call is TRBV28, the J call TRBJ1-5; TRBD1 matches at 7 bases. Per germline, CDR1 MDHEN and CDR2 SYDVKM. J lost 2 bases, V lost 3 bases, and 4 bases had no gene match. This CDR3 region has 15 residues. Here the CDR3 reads CASSFYRGGNQPQHF. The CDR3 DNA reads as TGTGCCAGCAGTTTTTACAGGGGAGGCAATCAGCCCCAGCATTTT.

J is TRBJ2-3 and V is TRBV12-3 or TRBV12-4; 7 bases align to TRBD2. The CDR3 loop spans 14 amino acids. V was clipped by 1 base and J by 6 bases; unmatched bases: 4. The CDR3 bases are TGTGCCAGCAGTTTAGTAGCGGGTCCGGATACGCAGTATTTT. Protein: CASSLVAGPDTQYF.

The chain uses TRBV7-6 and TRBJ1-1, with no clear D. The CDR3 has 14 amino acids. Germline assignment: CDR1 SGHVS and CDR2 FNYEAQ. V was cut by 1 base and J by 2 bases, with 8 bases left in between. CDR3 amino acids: CASSLVLPNTEAFF. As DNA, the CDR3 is TGTGCCAGCAGCTTAGTGCTCCCCAACACTGAAGCTTTCTTT.

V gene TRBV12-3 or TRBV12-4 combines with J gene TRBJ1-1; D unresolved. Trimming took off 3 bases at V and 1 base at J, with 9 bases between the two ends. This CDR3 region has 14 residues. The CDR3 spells CASSLSGENTEAFF. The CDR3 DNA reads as TGTGCCAGCAGTTTGTCCGGAGAGAACACTGAAGCTTTCTTT.

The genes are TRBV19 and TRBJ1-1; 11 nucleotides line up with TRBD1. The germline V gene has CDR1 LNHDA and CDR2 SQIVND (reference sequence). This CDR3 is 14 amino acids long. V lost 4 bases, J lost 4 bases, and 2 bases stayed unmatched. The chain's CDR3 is CASSRDRGITEAFF. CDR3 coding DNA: TGTGCCAGTAGTAGGGACAGGGGGATCACTGAAGCTTTCTTT.

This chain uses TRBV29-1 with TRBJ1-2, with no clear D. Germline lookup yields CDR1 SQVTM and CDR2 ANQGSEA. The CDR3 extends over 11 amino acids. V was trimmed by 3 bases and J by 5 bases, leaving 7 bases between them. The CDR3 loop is CSVDKEYGYTF. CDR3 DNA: TGCAGCGTTGACAAGGAGTATGGCTACACCTTC.

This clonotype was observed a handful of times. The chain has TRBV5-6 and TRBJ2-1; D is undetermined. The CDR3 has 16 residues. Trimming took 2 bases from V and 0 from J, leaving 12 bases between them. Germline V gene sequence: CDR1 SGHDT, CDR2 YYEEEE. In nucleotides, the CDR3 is TGTGCCAGCAGCTTTCCTCCGGTAAGCTCCTACAATGAGCAGTTCTTC. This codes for CASSFPPVSSYNEQFF.

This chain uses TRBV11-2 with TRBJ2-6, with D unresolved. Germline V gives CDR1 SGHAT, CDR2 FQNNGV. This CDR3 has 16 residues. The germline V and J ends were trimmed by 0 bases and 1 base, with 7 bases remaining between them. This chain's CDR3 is CASSLDLVSGANVLTF. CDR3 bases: TGTGCCAGCAGCTTAGACCTGGTATCTGGGGCCAACGTCCTGACTTTC. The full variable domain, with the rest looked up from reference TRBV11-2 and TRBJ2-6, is EAGVAQSPRYKIIEKRQSVAFWCNPISGHATLYWYQQILGQGPKLLIQFQNNGVVDDSQLPKDRFSAERLKGVDSTLKIQPAKLEDSAVYLCASSLDLVSGANVLTFGAGSRLTVL.

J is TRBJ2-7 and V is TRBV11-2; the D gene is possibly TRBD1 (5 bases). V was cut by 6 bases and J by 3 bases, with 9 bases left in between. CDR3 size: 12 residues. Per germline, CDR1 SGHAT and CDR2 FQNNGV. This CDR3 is CASRVDSYEQYF. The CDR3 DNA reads TGTGCCAGCAGAGTAGACAGCTACGAGCAGTACTTC.

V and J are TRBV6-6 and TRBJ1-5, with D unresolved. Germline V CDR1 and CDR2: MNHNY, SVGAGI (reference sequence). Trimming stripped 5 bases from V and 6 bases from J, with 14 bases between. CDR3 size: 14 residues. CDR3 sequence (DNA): TGTGCCAGCAGTGAGAGGATTTTGCTTCAGCCCCAGCATTTT. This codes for CASSERILLQPQHF.

This CDR3 is CASRAGQDYEQYF. In DNA, the CDR3 is TGTGCCAGCAGGGCGGGACAGGACTACGAGCAGTACTTC. The V gene is TRBV28, the J gene TRBJ2-7, with 8 nucleotides matching TRBD1. There are 13 residues in the CDR3. V dropped 6 bases and J dropped 3; count of bases not matched to a gene: 4. Per the germline V gene, CDR1 is MDHEN and CDR2 is SYDVKM.

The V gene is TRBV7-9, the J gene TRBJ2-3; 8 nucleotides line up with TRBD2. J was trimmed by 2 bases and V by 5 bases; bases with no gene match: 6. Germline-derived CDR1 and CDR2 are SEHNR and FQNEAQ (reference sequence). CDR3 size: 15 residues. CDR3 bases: TGTGCCAGCAGCGGAGCGGGAGCGAACACAGATACGCAGTATTTT. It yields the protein CASSGAGANTDTQYF.